A single T cell receptor (gamma chain) is shown here with its context. What it recognizes is unknown. V shed 5 bases, J shed 6 bases, and the junction held 16 bases outside the gene matches. The CDR3 totals 15 residues. Germline CDR1 and CDR2: VINAFY and YDVSNSKD. The template was reverse-transcribed extracted RNA. Pooled V-gene forward primers with one constant-region reverse primer generated the CDR3 amplicons by multiplex PCR. TCRdb reanalysed the multiplex PCR reads via CATT. The repertoire includes 36,000 or so gamma-chain clones, around 20% of them detected once, and around 1.9% sits in the top ten. This entry belongs to a study of Vδ1+ human thymocytes. Notes on the study in general: Highly polyclonal TRG and TRD repertoires with Gaussian CDR3 length distributions appeared in thymus.

The sequencing input was Vdelta1+ gamma-delta thymocytes from the thymus. Subset indicated: FACS-sorted CD3+ TCRalphabeta- TCRVdelta1+ TCRVdelta2- thymocytes. The receptor was derived from a girl less than two years old who had congenital heart surgery. The chain links TRGV5 to TRGJ1 or TRGJ2. CDR3 bases: TGTGCCACCTGGGGCCGCGCTGAAGTTGGTTATAAGAAACTCTTT. Its translation: CATWGRAEVGYKKLF.